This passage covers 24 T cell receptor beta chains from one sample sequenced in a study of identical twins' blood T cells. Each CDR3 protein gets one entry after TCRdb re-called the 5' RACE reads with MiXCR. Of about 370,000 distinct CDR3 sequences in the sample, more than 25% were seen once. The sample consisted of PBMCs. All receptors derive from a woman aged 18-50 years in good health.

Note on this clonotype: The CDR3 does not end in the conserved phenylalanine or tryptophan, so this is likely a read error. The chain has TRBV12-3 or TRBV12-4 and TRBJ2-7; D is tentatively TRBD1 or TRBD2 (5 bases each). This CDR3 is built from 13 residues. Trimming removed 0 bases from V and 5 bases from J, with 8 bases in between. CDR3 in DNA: TGTGCCAGCAGTTTAGCGGGACGGGACGAGCAGTACTCC. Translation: CASSLAGRDEQYS.

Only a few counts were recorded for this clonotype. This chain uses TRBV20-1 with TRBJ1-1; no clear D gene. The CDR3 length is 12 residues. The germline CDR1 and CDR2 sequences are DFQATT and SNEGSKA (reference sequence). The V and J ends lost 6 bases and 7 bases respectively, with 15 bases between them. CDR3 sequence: CSALLWTDEAFF. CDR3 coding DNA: TGCAGTGCCCTGCTATGGACGGATGAAGCTTTCTTT.

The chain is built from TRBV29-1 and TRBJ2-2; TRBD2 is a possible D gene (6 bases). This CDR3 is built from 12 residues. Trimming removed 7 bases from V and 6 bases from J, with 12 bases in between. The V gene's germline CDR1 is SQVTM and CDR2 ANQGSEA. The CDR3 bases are TGCAGCGGTTTGAGGGAGGCCGGGGAGCTGTTTTTT. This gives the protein CSGLREAGELFF.

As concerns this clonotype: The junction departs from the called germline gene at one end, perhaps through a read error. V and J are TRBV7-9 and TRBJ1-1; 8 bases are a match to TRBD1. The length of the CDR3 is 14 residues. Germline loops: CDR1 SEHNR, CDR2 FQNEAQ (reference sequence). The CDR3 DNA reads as TGTGCCAGCAGCTTCTTACAGGGGGACACTGAATCTTTCTTT. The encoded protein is CASSFLQGDTESFF.

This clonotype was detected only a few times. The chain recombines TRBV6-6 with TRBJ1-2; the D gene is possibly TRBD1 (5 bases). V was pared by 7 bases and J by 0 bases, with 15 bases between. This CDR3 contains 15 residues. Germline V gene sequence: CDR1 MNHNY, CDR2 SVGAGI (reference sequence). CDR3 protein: CASNDPGGANYGYTF. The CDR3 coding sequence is TGTGCCAGCAACGACCCGGGGGGAGCTAACTATGGCTACACCTTC.

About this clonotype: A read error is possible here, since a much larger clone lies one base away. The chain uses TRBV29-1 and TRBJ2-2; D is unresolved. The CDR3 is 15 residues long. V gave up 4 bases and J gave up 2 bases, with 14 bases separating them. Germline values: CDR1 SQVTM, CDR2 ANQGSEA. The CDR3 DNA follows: TGCAGCGTTGGTTTGGTTCGACGAAACACCGGGGAGCTGTTTTTT. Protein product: CSVGLVRRNTGELFF.

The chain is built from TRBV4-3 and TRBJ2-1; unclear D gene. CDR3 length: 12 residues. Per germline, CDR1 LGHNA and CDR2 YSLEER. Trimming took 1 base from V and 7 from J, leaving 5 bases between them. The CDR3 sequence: CASSQGPNEQFF. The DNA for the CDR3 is TGCGCCAGCAGCCAAGGTCCGAATGAGCAGTTCTTC.

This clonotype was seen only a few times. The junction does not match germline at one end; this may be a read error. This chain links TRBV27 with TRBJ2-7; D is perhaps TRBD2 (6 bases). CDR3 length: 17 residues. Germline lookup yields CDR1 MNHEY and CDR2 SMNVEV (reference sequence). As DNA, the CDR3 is TGCGCCAGCAGCTTATTGTCGAGCTCCGGGGGTTCCTACGAGCAGTACTTC. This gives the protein CASSLLSSSGGSYEQYF.

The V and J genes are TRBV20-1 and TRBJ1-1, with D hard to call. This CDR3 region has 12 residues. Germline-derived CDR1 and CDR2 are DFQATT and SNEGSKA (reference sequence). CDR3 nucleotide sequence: TGCAGCACGGTCCGGGAGCGGCCTGAAGCTTTCTTT. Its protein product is CSTVRERPEAFF.

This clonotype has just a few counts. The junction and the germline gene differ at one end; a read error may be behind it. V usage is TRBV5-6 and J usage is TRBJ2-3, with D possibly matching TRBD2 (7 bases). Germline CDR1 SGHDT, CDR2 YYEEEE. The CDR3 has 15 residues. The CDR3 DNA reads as TGTGCCAGCAGTTTGGCGCGGGGGCCTGCCTATACGCAGTATTTT. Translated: CASSLARGPAYTQYF.

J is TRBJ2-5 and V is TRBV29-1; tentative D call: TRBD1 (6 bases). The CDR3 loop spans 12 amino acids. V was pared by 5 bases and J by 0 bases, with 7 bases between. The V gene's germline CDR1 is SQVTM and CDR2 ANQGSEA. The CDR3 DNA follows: TGCAGCGTTAGACAGGACCAAGAGACCCAGTACTTC. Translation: CSVRQDQETQYF.

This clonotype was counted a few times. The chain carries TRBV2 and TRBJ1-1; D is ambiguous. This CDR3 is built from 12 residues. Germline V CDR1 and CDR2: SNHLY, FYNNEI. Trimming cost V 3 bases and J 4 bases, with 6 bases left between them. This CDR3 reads CASSDTSTEAFF. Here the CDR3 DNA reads TGTGCCAGCAGTGACACCTCCACTGAAGCTTTCTTT.

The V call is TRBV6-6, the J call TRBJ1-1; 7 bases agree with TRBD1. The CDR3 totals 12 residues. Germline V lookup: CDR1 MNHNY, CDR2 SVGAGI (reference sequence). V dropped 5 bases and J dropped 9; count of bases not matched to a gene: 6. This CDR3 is CASSPKGAKAFF. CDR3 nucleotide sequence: TGTGCCAGCAGTCCCAAGGGGGCGAAAGCTTTCTTT.

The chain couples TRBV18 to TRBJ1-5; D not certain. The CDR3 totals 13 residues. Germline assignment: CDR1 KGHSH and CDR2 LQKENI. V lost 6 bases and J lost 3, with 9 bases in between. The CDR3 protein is CASSMGNNQPQHF. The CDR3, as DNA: TGTGCCAGCTCTATGGGGAACAATCAGCCCCAGCATTTT.

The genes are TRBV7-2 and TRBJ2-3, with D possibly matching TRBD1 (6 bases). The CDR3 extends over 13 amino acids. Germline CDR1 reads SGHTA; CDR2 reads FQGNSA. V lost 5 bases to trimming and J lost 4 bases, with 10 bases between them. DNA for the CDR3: TGTGCCAGCAGCCCCTGGACAGCAGATACGCAGTATTTT. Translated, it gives CASSPWTADTQYF. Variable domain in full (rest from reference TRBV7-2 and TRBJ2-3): GAGVSQSPSNKVTEKGKDVELRCDPISGHTALYWYRQSLGQGLEFLIYFQGNSAPDKSGLPSDRFSAERTGGSVSTLTIQRTQQEDSAVYLCASSPWTADTQYFGPGTRLTVL.

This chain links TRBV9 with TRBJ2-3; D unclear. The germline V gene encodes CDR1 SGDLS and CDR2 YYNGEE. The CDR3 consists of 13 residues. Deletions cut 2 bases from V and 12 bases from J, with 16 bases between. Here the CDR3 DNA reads TGTGCCAGCAGCGTTGAAGGAACCCAGCATCAGTATTTT. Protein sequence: CASSVEGTQHQYF.

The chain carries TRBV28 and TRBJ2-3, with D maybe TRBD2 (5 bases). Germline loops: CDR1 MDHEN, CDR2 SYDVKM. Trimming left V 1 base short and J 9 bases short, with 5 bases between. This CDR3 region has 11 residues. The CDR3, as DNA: TGTGCCAGCAGTTTATTAGCGACGCAGTATTTT. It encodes CASSLLATQYF.

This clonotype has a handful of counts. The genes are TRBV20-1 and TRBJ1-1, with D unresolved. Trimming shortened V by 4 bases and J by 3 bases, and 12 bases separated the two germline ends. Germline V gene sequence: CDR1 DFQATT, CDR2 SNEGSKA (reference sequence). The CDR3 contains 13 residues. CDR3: CSATQDVYTEAFF. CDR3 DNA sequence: TGCAGTGCTACCCAAGACGTATACACTGAAGCTTTCTTT.

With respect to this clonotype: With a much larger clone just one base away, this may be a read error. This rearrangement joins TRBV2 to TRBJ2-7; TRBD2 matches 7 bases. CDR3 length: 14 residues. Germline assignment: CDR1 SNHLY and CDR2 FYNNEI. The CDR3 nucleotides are TGTGTCAGCAGTGAAGCGGGGCCGGATTACGAGCAGTACTTC. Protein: CVSSEAGPDYEQYF.

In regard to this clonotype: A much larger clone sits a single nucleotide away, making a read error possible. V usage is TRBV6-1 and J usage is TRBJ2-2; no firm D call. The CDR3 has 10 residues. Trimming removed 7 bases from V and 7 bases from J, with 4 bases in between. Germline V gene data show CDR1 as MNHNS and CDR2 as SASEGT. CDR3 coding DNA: TGTGCCAGCACGGGCGGGGAGCTGTTTTTT. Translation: CASTGGELFF.

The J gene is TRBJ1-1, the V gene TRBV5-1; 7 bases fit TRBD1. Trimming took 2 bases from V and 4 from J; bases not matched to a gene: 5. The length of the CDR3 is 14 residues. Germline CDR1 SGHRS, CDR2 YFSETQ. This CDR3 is CASSFTGDSTEAFF. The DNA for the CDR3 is TGCGCCAGCAGCTTTACAGGGGATTCCACTGAAGCTTTCTTT. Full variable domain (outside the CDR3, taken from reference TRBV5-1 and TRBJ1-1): KAGVTQTPRYLIKTRGQQVTLSCSPISGHRSVSWYQQTPGQGLQFLFEYFSETQRNKGNFPGRFSGRQFSNSRSEMNVSTLELGDSALYLCASSFTGDSTEAFFGQGTRLTVV.

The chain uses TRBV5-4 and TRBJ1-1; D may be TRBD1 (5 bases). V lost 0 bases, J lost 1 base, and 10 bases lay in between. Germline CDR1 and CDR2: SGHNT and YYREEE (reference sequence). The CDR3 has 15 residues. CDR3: CASSLAGRGNTEAFF. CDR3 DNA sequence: TGTGCCAGCAGCTTGGCGGGACGGGGGAACACTGAAGCTTTCTTT.

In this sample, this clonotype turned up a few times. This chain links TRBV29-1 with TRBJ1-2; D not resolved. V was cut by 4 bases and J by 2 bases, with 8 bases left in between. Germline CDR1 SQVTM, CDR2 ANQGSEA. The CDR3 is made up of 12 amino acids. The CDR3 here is CSVVHPNYGYTF. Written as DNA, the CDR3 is TGCAGCGTTGTTCACCCGAACTATGGCTACACCTTC. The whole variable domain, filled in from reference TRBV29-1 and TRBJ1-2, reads SAVISQKPSRDICQRGTSLTIQCQVDSQVTMMFWYRQQPGQSLTLIATANQGSEATYESGFVIDKFPISRPNLTFSTLTVSNMSPEDSSIYLCSVVHPNYGYTFGSGTRLTVV.

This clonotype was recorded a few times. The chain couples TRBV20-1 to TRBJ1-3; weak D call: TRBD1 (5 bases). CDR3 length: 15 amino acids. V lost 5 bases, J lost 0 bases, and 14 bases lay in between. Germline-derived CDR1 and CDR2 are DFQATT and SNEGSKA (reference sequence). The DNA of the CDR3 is TGCAGTGCTGGAACCTCCAGGGCCTCTGGAAACACCATATATTTT. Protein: CSAGTSRASGNTIYF.